This TCR beta chain stems from a study of blood T cell repertoires in COVID-19. Study overall: The study drew acute and convalescent COVID-19 samples from the United States, Italy and Spain. From T cells, B-cell-depleted T cells, or PBMCs came the material, which was cDNA or gDNA.

V lost 2 bases and J lost 0, with 11 bases in between. The CDR3 length is 16 residues. Germline V lookup: CDR1 SGHDN, CDR2 FVKESK. Original analysis: Amplification from reference gene primers served as the basis for estimated nucleated cell counts. Data came from immunoSEQ multiplex PCR; TCRdb stores just in-frame clones and leaves some out. V and J calls and clone size are given by that table; D and trimming were obtained from the DNA. Of roughly 80,000 clones listed, roughly 79% are singletons. This chain connects TRBV14 to TRBJ1-3, with D uncertain. Material: peripheral blood. This TCR was sampled from a man aged 80 or over with acute or convalescent COVID-19. The CDR3 nucleotides are TGTGCCAGCAGCCAACAGCGCAGCGGCTCTGGAAACACCATATATTTT. Its translation: CASSQQRSGSGNTIYF.